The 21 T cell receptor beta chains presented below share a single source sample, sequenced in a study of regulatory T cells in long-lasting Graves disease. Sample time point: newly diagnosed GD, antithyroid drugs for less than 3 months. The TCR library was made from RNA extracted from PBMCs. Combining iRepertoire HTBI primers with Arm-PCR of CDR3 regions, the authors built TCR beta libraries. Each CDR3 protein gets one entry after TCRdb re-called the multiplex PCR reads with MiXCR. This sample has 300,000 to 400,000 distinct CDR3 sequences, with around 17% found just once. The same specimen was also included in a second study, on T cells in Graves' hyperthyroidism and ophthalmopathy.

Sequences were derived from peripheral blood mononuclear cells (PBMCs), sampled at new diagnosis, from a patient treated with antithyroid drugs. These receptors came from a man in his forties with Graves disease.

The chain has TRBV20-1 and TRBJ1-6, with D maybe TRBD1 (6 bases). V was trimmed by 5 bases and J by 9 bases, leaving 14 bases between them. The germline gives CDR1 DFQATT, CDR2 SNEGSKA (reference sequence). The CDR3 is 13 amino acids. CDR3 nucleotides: TGCAGTGCTTTAGAAGGGGGGGGTTCACCCCTCCACTTT. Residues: CSALEGGGSPLHF.

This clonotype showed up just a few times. The CDR3 here is CSASSWAQGPLPTDTQYF. CDR3 sequence (DNA): TGCAGTGCTAGCTCCTGGGCGCAGGGGCCACTACCCACAGATACGCAGTATTTT. The chain joins TRBV20-1 to TRBJ2-3; D might be TRBD1 (6 bases). The CDR3 is 18 amino acids. Germline assignment: CDR1 DFQATT and CDR2 SNEGSKA (reference sequence). Between the trimmed V and J ends, which lost 3 bases and 2 bases, there was a span of 24 bases.

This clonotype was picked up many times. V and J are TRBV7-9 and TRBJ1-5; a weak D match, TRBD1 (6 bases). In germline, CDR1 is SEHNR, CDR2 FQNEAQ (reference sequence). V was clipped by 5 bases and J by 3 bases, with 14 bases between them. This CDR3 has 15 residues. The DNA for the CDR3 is TGTGCCAGCAGCCCGAGGGGGGGGGCCAATCAGCCCCAGCATTTT. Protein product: CASSPRGGANQPQHF.

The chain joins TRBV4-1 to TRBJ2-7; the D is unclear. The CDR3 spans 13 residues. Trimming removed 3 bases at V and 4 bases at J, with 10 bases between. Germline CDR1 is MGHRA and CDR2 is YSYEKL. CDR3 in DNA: TGCGCCAGCAGCCACAATACATGTTACGAGCAGTACTTC. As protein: CASSHNTCYEQYF.

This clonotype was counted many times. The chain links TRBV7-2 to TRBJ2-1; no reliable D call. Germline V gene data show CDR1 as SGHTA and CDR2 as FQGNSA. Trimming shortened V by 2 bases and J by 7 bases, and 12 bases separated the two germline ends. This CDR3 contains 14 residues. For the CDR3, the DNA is TGTGCCAGCAGCTTAACCCGGATCGTTAATGAGCAGTTCTTC. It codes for CASSLTRIVNEQFF.

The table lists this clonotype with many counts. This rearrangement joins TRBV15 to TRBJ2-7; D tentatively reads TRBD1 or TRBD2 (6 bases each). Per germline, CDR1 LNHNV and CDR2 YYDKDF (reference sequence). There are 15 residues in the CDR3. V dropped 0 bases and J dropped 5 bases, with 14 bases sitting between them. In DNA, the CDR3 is TGTGCCACCAGCAGAGATAACAGGGCGGGGAACGAGCAGTACTTC. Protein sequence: CATSRDNRAGNEQYF.

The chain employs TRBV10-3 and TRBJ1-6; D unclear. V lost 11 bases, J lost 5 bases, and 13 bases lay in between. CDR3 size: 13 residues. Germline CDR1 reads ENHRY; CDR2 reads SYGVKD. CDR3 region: CASGTENNSPLHF. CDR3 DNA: TGTGCCTCCGGAACGGAGAATAATTCACCCCTCCACTTT.

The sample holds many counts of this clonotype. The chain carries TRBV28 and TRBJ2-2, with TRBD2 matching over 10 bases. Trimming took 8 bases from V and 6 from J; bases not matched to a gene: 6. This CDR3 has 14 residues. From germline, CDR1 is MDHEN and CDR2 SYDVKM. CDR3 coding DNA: TGTGCCAGCCTTAGCGGGGGGTTCCCCGGGGAGCTGTTTTTT. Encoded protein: CASLSGGFPGELFF.

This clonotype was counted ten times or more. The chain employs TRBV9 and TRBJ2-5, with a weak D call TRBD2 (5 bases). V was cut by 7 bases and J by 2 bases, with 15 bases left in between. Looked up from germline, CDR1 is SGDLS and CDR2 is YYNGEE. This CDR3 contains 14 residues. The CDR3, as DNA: TGTGCCAGCTCGGCGGCGGGCGTACAAGAGACCCAGTACTTC. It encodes CASSAAGVQETQYF.

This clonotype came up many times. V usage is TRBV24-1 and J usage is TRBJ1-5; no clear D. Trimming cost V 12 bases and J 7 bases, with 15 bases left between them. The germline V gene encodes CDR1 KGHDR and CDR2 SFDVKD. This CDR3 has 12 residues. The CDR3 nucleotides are TGTGCCGGTCGTGGTAGCGGACAGCCCCAGCATTTT. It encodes CAGRGSGQPQHF.

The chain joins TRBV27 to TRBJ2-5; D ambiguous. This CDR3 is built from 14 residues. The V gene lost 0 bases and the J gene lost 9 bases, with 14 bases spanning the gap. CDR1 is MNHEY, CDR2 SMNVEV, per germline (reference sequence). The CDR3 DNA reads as TGTGCCAGCAGTTTATCGTCGTCGAGAAGGGCCCAGTACTTC. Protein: CASSLSSSRRAQYF.

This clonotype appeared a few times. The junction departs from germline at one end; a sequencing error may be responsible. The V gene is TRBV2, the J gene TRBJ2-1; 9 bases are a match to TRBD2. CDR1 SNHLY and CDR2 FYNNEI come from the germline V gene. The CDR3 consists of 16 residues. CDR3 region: CASTPRRGGSYNEQLF. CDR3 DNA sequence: TGTGCCAGCACTCCTCGGCGGGGGGGTTCCTACAATGAGCAGCTCTTC.

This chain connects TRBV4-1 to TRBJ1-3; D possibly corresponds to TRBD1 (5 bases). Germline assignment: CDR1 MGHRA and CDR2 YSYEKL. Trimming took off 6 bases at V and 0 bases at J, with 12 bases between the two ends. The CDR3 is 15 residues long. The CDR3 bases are TGCGCCAGCAGTTCCGGGACCCTCTCTGGAAACACCATATATTTT. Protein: CASSSGTLSGNTIYF.

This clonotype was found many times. In nucleotides, the CDR3 is TGTGCCAGCTCTAGGCAGGGGGCTATGAATGAAAAACTGTTTTTT. Residues: CASSRQGAMNEKLFF. This chain connects TRBV7-2 to TRBJ1-4, with 8 bases aligning to TRBD1. The ends lost 8 bases at V and 5 bases at J; junction bases unmatched: 10. This CDR3 has 15 amino acids. In germline, CDR1 is SGHTA, CDR2 FQGNSA.

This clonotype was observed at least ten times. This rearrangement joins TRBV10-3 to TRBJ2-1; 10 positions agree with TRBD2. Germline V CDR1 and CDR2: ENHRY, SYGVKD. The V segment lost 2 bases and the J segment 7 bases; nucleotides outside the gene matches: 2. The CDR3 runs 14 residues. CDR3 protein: CAISEGLAVNEQFF. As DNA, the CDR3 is TGTGCCATCAGTGAGGGACTAGCGGTTAATGAGCAGTTCTTC.

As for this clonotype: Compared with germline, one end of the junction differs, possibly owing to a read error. The CDR3 loop reads CASSPDSQTKRLVF. CDR3 in DNA: TGTGCTAGCAGCCCCGACTCCCAGACTAAACGCCTGGTCTTC. The J gene is TRBJ2-1, the V gene TRBV7-7, with D perhaps matching TRBD2 (5 bases). The CDR3 has 14 residues. Germline V gene lookup returns CDR1 SSHAT and CDR2 FNYEAQ (reference sequence).

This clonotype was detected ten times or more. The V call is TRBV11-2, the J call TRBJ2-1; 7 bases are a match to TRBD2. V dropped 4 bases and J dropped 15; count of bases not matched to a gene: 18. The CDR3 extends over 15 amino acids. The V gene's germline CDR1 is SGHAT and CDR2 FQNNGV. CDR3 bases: TGTGCCAGCAGCTACTTAGCGGGTGTCCAAGGAAGGCGGTTCTTC. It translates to CASSYLAGVQGRRFF.

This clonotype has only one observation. The CDR3 nucleotides read TGTGCCAGCTCACCAGGGAGGGGGGATGGCAATCAGCCCCAGCATTTT. The encoded protein is CASSPGRGDGNQPQHF. This chain joins TRBV18 and TRBJ1-5; possibly TRBD1 for D (6 bases). V shed 2 bases and J shed 2 bases, with 13 bases lying between them. The CDR3 spans 16 residues. Germline CDR1 and CDR2: KGHSH and LQKENI.

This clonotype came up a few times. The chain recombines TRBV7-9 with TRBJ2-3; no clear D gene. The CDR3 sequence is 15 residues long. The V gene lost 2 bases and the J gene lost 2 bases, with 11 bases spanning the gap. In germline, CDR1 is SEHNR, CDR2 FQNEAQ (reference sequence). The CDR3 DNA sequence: TGTGCCAGCAGCTTAAAGGCGTCAGCCACAGATACGCAGTATTTT. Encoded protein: CASSLKASATDTQYF.

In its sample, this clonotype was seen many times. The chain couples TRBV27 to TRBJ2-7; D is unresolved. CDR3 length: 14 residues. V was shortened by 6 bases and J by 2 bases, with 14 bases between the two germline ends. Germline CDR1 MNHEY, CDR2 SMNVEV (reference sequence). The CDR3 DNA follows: TGTGCCAGCAGCTCGATAGGATTAACCTACGAGCAGTACTTC. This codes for CASSSIGLTYEQYF.

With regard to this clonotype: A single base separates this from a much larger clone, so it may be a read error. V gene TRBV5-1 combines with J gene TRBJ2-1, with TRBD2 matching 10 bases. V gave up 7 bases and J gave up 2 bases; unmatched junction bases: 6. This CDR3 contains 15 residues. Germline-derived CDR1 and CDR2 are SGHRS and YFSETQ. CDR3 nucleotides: TGCGCCAGCGGATTACTAGCGGGACCCTACAATGAGCAGTTCTTC. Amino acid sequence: CASGLLAGPYNEQFF.